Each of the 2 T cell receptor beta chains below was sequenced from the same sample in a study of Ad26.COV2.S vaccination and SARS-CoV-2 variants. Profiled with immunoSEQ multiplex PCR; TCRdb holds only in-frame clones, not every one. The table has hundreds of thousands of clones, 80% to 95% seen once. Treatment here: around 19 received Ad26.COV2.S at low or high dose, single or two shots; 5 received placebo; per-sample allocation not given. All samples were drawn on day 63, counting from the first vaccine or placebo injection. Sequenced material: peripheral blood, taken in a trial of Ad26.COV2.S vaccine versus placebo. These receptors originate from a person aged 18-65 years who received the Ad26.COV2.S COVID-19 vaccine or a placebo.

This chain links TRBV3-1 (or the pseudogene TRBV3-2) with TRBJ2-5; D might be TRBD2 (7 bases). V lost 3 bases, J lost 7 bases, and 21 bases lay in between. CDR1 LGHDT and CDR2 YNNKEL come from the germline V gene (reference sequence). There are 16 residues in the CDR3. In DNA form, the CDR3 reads TGTGCCAGCAGCCATCAGGGAGGGGGGGGACCGGGGACCCAGTACTTC. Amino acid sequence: CASSHQGGGGPGTQYF.

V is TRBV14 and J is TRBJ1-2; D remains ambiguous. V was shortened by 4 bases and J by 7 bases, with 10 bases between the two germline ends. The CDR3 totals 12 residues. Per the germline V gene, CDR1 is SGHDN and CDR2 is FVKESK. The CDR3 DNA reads TGTGCCAGCAGCCTTCTCGCGGGTGGCTACACCTTC. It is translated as CASSLLAGGYTF.